A single sample is the source of the 11 T cell receptor beta chains below, sequenced in a study of human T cells and chemical hapten exposure. A single record per CDR3 protein comes from TCRdb applying MiXCR to the RACE reads. The sample shows about 85,000 distinct CDR3 sequences, 11% of them seen only once. Noted time point: patch test 2, 6 weeks after DPC sensitization. Stated treatment: therapeutic diphenylcyclopropenone sensitization with weekly scalp DPC. The material was whole blood, obtained in connection with sensitization to the hapten diphenylcyclopropenone (DPC). These receptor sequences come from a man aged 18 to 35 with alopecia areata. Some clones in this sample may be carry-over from other donors' samples.

This clonotype was detected ten times or more. The rearrangement uses TRBV10-3 and TRBJ2-2; a weak D match, TRBD1 (6 bases). Trimming pared 10 bases from V and 1 base from J, leaving 10 bases between. Germline CDR1 reads ENHRY; CDR2 reads SYGVKD. The CDR3 spans 13 residues. CDR3 protein: CATKGQNTGELFF. The CDR3 DNA reads TGTGCCACCAAGGGACAGAACACCGGGGAGCTGTTTTTT.

The chain joins TRBV20-1 to TRBJ2-1; maybe TRBD2 (6 bases). The CDR3 has 13 amino acids. The germline CDR1 and CDR2 sequences are DFQATT and SNEGSKA (reference sequence). Trimming took off 1 base at V and 3 bases at J, with 7 bases between the two ends. The CDR3 region is CSARGDFYNEQFF. CDR3 nucleotides: TGCAGTGCTAGAGGGGACTTCTACAATGAGCAGTTCTTC.

This clonotype was detected a few times. The genes are TRBV7-9 and TRBJ1-1; a possible D gene is TRBD1 (5 bases). CDR3 length: 14 amino acids. Germline V lookup: CDR1 SEHNR, CDR2 FQNEAQ (reference sequence). V was pared by 2 bases and J by 4 bases, with 11 bases between. CDR3 bases: TGTGCCAGCAGCTTAATAATGGGGGGCACTGAAGCTTTCTTT. This codes for CASSLIMGGTEAFF.

Ten or more counts support this clonotype. One end of the junction does not line up with germline, which may come from a read error. The chain combines TRBV7-9 with TRBJ2-1; 8 bases align to TRBD2. This CDR3 comprises 11 residues. CDR1 and CDR2 from the germline V gene are SEHNR and FQNEAQ (reference sequence). CDR3 nucleotide sequence: TGTGCCAGCAGCCTAGCGGGTGAGCAGTTCTTC. This encodes CASSLAGEQFF.

The chain joins TRBV7-2 to TRBJ2-2; the D gene is possibly TRBD1 (5 bases). Trimming stripped 4 bases from V and 6 bases from J, with 18 bases between. The CDR3 extends over 16 amino acids. From germline, CDR1 is SGHTA and CDR2 FQGNSA. The CDR3 region has the DNA TGTGCCAGCAGCTCCCGACAGTGGCTCTTCGCCGGGGAGCTGTTTTTT. Its translation: CASSSRQWLFAGELFF. The full variable domain, with the rest looked up from reference TRBV7-2 and TRBJ2-2, is GAGVSQSPSNKVTEKGKDVELRCDPISGHTALYWYRQSLGQGLEFLIYFQGNSAPDKSGLPSDRFSAERTGGSVSTLTIQRTQQEDSAVYLCASSSRQWLFAGELFFGEGSRLTVL.

This chain uses TRBV7-3 with TRBJ2-5, with TRBD2 matching 11 bases. Germline V gene sequence: CDR1 SGHTA, CDR2 FQGTGA. V shed 5 bases and J 2 bases; nucleotides not matched to a gene: 7. CDR3 size: 16 residues. The CDR3 DNA reads TGTGCCAGCAGCGCCGGATCTAGCGGGGGGCAAGAGACCCAGTACTTC. It codes for CASSAGSSGGQETQYF. The entire variable domain, with the rest obtained from reference TRBV7-3 and TRBJ2-5, is as follows: GAGVSQTPSNKVTEKGKYVELRCDPISGHTALYWYRQSLGQGPEFLIYFQGTGAADDSGLPNDRFFAVRPEGSVSTLKIQRTERGDSAVYLCASSAGSSGGQETQYFGPGTRLLVL.

The chain combines TRBV20-1 with TRBJ2-7; a possible D gene is TRBD1 (6 bases). CDR1 is DFQATT and CDR2 is SNEGSKA in the germline V gene (reference sequence). V gave up 6 bases and J gave up 2 bases, with 20 bases separating them. This CDR3 has 15 residues. The CDR3 loop is CSAQGSGHRPYEQYV. For the CDR3, the DNA is TGCAGTGCGCAGGGATCGGGACACCGACCCTACGAGCAGTACGTC.

This clonotype was seen more than once but under ten times. The chain has TRBV7-9 and TRBJ1-1, with D possibly matching TRBD1 (6 bases). The CDR3 totals 15 residues. V lost 5 bases, J lost 4 bases, and 17 bases lay in between. CDR1 is SEHNR and CDR2 is FQNEAQ in the germline V gene (reference sequence). The CDR3 nucleotides are TGTGCCAGCAGCCCGCTGGGGGCCCTGGGCACTGAAGCTTTCTTT. Translated, it gives CASSPLGALGTEAFF.

This clonotype showed up many times. The CDR3 here is CASSPRGIQYF. The CDR3, as DNA: TGTGCCAGCAGTCCCCGAGGGATCCAGTACTTC. The gene calls are TRBV28 and TRBJ2-5; tentative D call: TRBD2 (5 bases). V dropped 5 bases and J dropped 10 bases, with 11 bases sitting between them. The germline V gene has CDR1 MDHEN and CDR2 SYDVKM. CDR3 length: 11 residues.

This clonotype was counted only a few times. J is TRBJ1-4 and V is TRBV7-6; no reliable D call. Germline CDR1 SGHVS, CDR2 FNYEAQ. V lost 1 base and J lost 3, with 12 bases in between. This CDR3 has 16 amino acids. The CDR3 bases are TGTGCCAGCAGCTTAGGACCCCGGGGATCTAATGAAAAACTGTTTTTT. Amino acid sequence: CASSLGPRGSNEKLFF.

This clonotype was found a few times. The chain is built from TRBV29-1 and TRBJ2-5; unclear D gene. The CDR3 has 12 residues. Germline assignment: CDR1 SQVTM and CDR2 ANQGSEA. V was cut by 3 bases and J by 4 bases, with 9 bases left in between. The CDR3 DNA reads TGCAGCGTTGACTGGGCGAGAGAGACCCAGTACTTC. It encodes CSVDWARETQYF.